One sample yielded the 21 T cell receptor beta chains listed below, sequenced in a study of T cell changes during pregnancy in multiple sclerosis. Data came from immunoSEQ multiplex PCR; TCRdb stores just in-frame clones and leaves some out. The sample consists of 85,000 to 130,000 clones, around 94% of them appearing once. Sequenced here: peripheral blood, sampled in the second trimester of pregnancy. The receptors here all came from a female donor with multiple sclerosis, enrolled in a pregnancy study.

This chain links TRBV7-6 with TRBJ1-1; D is ambiguous. CDR3 size: 17 residues. CDR1 SGHVS and CDR2 FNYEAQ come from the germline V gene. The V and J ends lost 1 base and 0 bases respectively, with 15 bases between them. The CDR3 protein is CASSLVLRGSMNTEAFF. CDR3 nucleotide sequence: TGTGCCAGCAGCTTAGTTCTTCGGGGTTCCATGAACACTGAAGCTTTCTTT.

The chain employs TRBV29-1 and TRBJ2-3; 10 bases agree with TRBD1. The germline V gene encodes CDR1 SQVTM and CDR2 ANQGSEA. The CDR3 has 14 amino acids. The CDR3 protein is CSSRTGGNTDTQYF. The CDR3, as DNA: TGCAGTAGTAGGACAGGGGGTAATACGGATACGCAGTATTTT.

The V call is TRBV19, the J call TRBJ1-5; D remains unclear. The CDR3 is 16 residues long. Trimming removed 3 bases from V and 2 bases from J, with 14 bases in between. Germline-derived CDR1 and CDR2 are LNHDA and SQIVND (reference sequence). CDR3 amino acids: CASSMVLGDGNQPQHF. DNA of the CDR3: TGTGCCAGTAGTATGGTGCTCGGGGATGGCAATCAGCCCCAGCATTTT.

This sequence joins TRBV28 and TRBJ1-1, with 8 positions matching TRBD1. This CDR3 is 12 amino acids long. V trimming: 5 bases; J trimming: 4 bases; junction bases outside the gene matches: 0. Per the germline V gene, CDR1 is MDHEN and CDR2 is SYDVKM. This chain's CDR3 is CASSTGGTEAFF. For the CDR3, the DNA is TGTGCCAGCAGTACAGGGGGCACTGAAGCTTTCTTT. Full variable domain (rest looked up from reference TRBV28 and TRBJ1-1): DVKVTQSSRYLVKRTGEKVFLECVQDMDHENMFWYRQDPGLGLRLIYFSYDVKMKEKGDIPEGYSVSREKKERFSLILESASTNQTSMYLCASSTGGTEAFFGQGTRLTVV.

V is TRBV19 and J is TRBJ2-1; tentatively, D is TRBD2 (6 bases). V dropped 5 bases and J dropped 6 bases, with 17 bases sitting between them. CDR1 is LNHDA, CDR2 SQIVND, per germline (reference sequence). This CDR3 has 15 amino acids. The CDR3 coding sequence is TGTGCCAGTAGTGTAAAGGCGGGACCCCTCAATGAGCAGTTCTTC. Protein: CASSVKAGPLNEQFF.

The chain employs TRBV5-5 and TRBJ1-5, with D perhaps TRBD1 (5 bases). From germline, CDR1 is SGHKS and CDR2 YYEKEE (reference sequence). Trimming removed 0 bases at V and 9 bases at J, with 10 bases between. The CDR3 length is 13 residues. The CDR3 sequence: CASSLGEGRPQHF. CDR3 DNA sequence: TGTGCCAGCAGCTTGGGGGAGGGACGGCCCCAGCATTTT.

The chain employs TRBV27 and TRBJ2-3; D may be TRBD1 (6 bases). This CDR3 is built from 13 residues. In germline, CDR1 is MNHEY, CDR2 SMNVEV (reference sequence). Trimming took 6 bases from V and 0 from J, leaving 7 bases between them. In DNA form, the CDR3 reads TGTGCCAGCAGGGGGGCCAGCACAGATACGCAGTATTTT. Translation: CASRGASTDTQYF.

The chain joins TRBV6-5 to TRBJ1-2; 9 bases are a match to TRBD1. CDR1 and CDR2 from the germline V gene are MNHEY and SVGAGI. CDR3 length: 13 residues. The ends lost 6 bases at V and 8 bases at J; junction bases unmatched: 7. CDR3 sequence reads: CASRAGTGRGYTF. Here the CDR3 DNA reads TGTGCCAGCAGAGCCGGGACAGGGAGAGGCTACACCTTC.

The CDR3 DNA is TGTGCCAGCAGTTACGGGACATCCTACGAGCAGTACTTC. Protein product: CASSYGTSYEQYF. V and J are TRBV6-5 and TRBJ2-7, with D maybe TRBD1 (6 bases). CDR3 length: 13 amino acids. Germline lookup yields CDR1 MNHEY and CDR2 SVGAGI. V lost 2 bases and J lost 1, with 6 bases in between.

As DNA, the CDR3 is TGCGCCAGCAGCCAACCTCCGGGACTAGCGGGAGGGCTGGGCACCGGGGAGCTGTTTTTT. This codes for CASSQPPGLAGGLGTGELFF. V is TRBV4-1 and J is TRBJ2-2, with TRBD2 matching 16 bases. J gave up 4 bases and V 2 bases, and 10 bases lay outside the gene matches. This CDR3 contains 20 residues. CDR1 is MGHRA, CDR2 YSYEKL, per germline.

Regarding this clone: Relative to the germline gene, one junction end is altered; a read error may explain this. The V gene is TRBV2, the J gene TRBJ2-2; TRBD2 agrees at 9 bases. This CDR3 is built from 15 residues. Germline lookup yields CDR1 SNHLY and CDR2 FYNNEI. The CDR3 coding sequence is TGTGCCAGCAGTAAAGCGGGGGGGAACACCGGGGAGCTGTTTTTT. Its translation: CASSKAGGNTGELFF.

The chain has TRBV10-3 and TRBJ2-7; the match to TRBD2 covers 9 bases. The CDR3 loop spans 13 amino acids. V trimming: 8 bases; J trimming: 3 bases; junction bases outside the gene matches: 5. Germline loops: CDR1 ENHRY, CDR2 SYGVKD. The CDR3 region is CAIRGSGSYEQYF. CDR3 bases: TGTGCCATCCGGGGTAGCGGGAGCTACGAGCAGTACTTC.

This rearrangement joins TRBV13 to TRBJ1-2; 8 nucleotides line up with TRBD1. Germline-derived CDR1 and CDR2 are PRHDT and FYEKMQ (reference sequence). This CDR3 region has 14 residues. V was clipped by 4 bases and J by 7 bases; unmatched bases: 8. The CDR3 region has the DNA TGTGCCAGCAGCTCCCCCGACAGGGGAGGTGGCTACACCTTC. It codes for CASSSPDRGGGYTF.

The rearrangement links TRBV28 to TRBJ1-1, with 8 bases aligning to TRBD1. The CDR3 covers 14 residues. V shed 2 bases, J shed 3 bases, and the junction held 2 bases outside the gene matches. Germline V gene lookup returns CDR1 MDHEN and CDR2 SYDVKM. The CDR3 DNA sequence: TGTGCCAGCAGTTTAGTCAGGGGGCACACTGAAGCTTTCTTT. Translated, it gives CASSLVRGHTEAFF.

DNA for the CDR3: TGTGCCAGTAGTCCACAGGGGCCGTCAATCCTGGGCACAGATACGCAGTATTTT. It specifies CASSPQGPSILGTDTQYF. V is TRBV19 and J is TRBJ2-3, with 7 positions matching TRBD1. The V and J ends lost 5 bases and 1 base, in that order; junction bases with no gene match: 15. The CDR3 extends over 18 amino acids. CDR1 and CDR2 (germline): LNHDA, SQIVND (reference sequence).

The chain combines TRBV2 with TRBJ2-1; 14 bases agree with TRBD2. The CDR3 is 19 amino acids. V trimming: 6 bases; J trimming: 7 bases; junction bases outside the gene matches: 17. CDR1 and CDR2 (germline): SNHLY, FYNNEI. DNA for the CDR3: TGTGCCAGCAGACAACGAAGGGGTCGGGGACTAGCGGGGGTAAATGAGCAGTTCTTC. Its translation is CASRQRRGRGLAGVNEQFF.

This chain uses TRBV7-8 with TRBJ1-1, with TRBD1 matching over 7 bases. The CDR3 extends over 14 amino acids. Per germline, CDR1 SGHVS and CDR2 FQNEAQ. The V gene end was trimmed by 4 bases and the J gene end by 4 bases; junction bases not matched to a gene: 6. The CDR3 is CASSSYRGSTEAFF. CDR3 DNA: TGTGCCAGCAGCTCGTACAGGGGAAGCACTGAAGCTTTCTTT.

Only one count was recorded for this clone. The rearrangement uses TRBV7-6 and TRBJ2-1, with 11 bases matching TRBD2. The junction had 1 base not matched to a gene; V was cut back by 3 bases and J by 3 bases. Germline V CDR1 and CDR2: SGHVS, FNYEAQ. There are 15 residues in the CDR3. The CDR3 is CASSFGTSGYNEQFF. CDR3 DNA sequence: TGTGCCAGCAGCTTCGGGACTAGCGGCTACAATGAGCAGTTCTTC.

This chain uses TRBV6-5 with TRBJ1-4; D is unclear. This CDR3 region has 12 residues. CDR1 MNHEY and CDR2 SVGAGI come from the germline V gene. V lost 10 bases to trimming and J lost 8 bases, with 14 bases between them. This chain's CDR3 is CATRRGAEKLFF. As DNA, the CDR3 is TGTGCCACCCGCCGGGGAGCGGAAAAACTGTTTTTT.

The chain is built from TRBV28 and TRBJ1-5; perhaps TRBD1 as D (5 bases). Germline-derived CDR1 and CDR2 are MDHEN and SYDVKM. The CDR3 covers 14 residues. V lost 6 bases and J lost 7, with 16 bases in between. The chain's CDR3 is CASRGRGIWQPQHF. The CDR3 nucleotides are TGTGCCAGCAGGGGTCGGGGGATATGGCAGCCCCAGCATTTT.

This chain links TRBV27 with TRBJ2-3; TRBD1 aligns across 7 bases. The V segment lost 7 bases and the J segment 2 bases; nucleotides outside the gene matches: 9. From germline, CDR1 is MNHEY and CDR2 SMNVEV (reference sequence). The CDR3 has 15 amino acids. CDR3 coding DNA: TGTGCCAGCAATCCTCCGGGACAGATCACAGATACGCAGTATTTT. Amino acids: CASNPPGQITDTQYF.